Following are 8 T cell receptor beta chains from one sample sequenced in a study of blood T cell repertoires in COVID-19. Produced via immunoSEQ multiplex PCR; TCRdb's table is partial and in-frame only. This sample carries 350,000 to 400,000 clones, approximately 89% of them seen once, and the ten largest clones take 0.7% to 0.95%. Input material: PBMCs or T cells enriched from blood (not recorded which). These receptors came from a woman aged 40 to 49 who had been exposed to COVID-19.

This chain connects TRBV15 to TRBJ2-7; 9 bases align to TRBD2. CDR3 size: 16 residues. V lost 0 bases, J lost 6 bases, and 9 bases stayed unmatched. Germline CDR1 is LNHNV and CDR2 is YYDKDF (reference sequence). As DNA, the CDR3 is TGTGCCACCAGCAGAGATTACGGCGGAGCGGGAGGCGAGCAGTACTTC. It yields the protein CATSRDYGGAGGEQYF.

This clone was picked up one time. The J gene is TRBJ2-7, the V gene TRBV15; 10 nucleotides line up with TRBD1. The germline V gene has CDR1 LNHNV and CDR2 YYDKDF (reference sequence). The V and J ends lost 5 bases and 4 bases, in that order; junction bases with no gene match: 5. This CDR3 comprises 14 residues. The CDR3 DNA reads as TGTGCCACCAGCGGCCGGGACAGGGGATACGAGCAGTACTTC. Encoded protein: CATSGRDRGYEQYF.

The J gene is TRBJ1-1, the V gene TRBV3-1 (or the pseudogene TRBV3-2); D might be TRBD1 (6 bases). CDR3 length: 12 amino acids. With 1 base removed from V and 11 bases from J, the gap between germline ends came to 11 bases. The germline V gene encodes CDR1 LGHDT and CDR2 YNNKEL (reference sequence). The CDR3 DNA follows: TGTGCCAGCAGCCAAGGGGCGGGGGCGGCTTTCTTT. It is translated as CASSQGAGAAFF.

This chain's CDR3 is CASSYGIRDGYTF. DNA of the CDR3: TGTGCCAGCAGTTACGGGATCAGGGATGGCTACACCTTC. The V gene is TRBV6-5, the J gene TRBJ1-2, with D tentatively TRBD1 (5 bases). Germline V gene data show CDR1 as MNHEY and CDR2 as SVGAGI. The CDR3 has 13 residues. Trimming left V 2 bases short and J 6 bases short, with 10 bases between.

The V call is TRBV27, the J call TRBJ1-2; D perhaps matches TRBD1 (5 bases). V was cut by 2 bases and J by 6 bases, with 16 bases left in between. The CDR3 length is 15 residues. The germline gives CDR1 MNHEY, CDR2 SMNVEV (reference sequence). The CDR3 region has the DNA TGTGCCAGCAGTTTAGGAGTCGCAGGGCTTGATGGCTACACCTTC. It encodes CASSLGVAGLDGYTF.

The J gene is TRBJ1-1, the V gene TRBV30; possible D gene TRBD1, 6 bases. The CDR3 has 12 residues. Germline values: CDR1 GTSNPN, CDR2 SVGIG (reference sequence). V was clipped by 8 bases and J by 5 bases, with 15 bases between them. This CDR3 is CAALQGPTEAFF. The DNA for the CDR3 is TGTGCCGCGTTACAGGGACCTACTGAAGCTTTCTTT. The variable domain in full, with the rest retrieved from reference TRBV30 and TRBJ1-1, is SQTIHQWPATLVQPVGSPLSLECTVEGTSNPNLYWYRQAAGRGLQLLFYSVGIGQISSEVPQNLSASRPQDRQFILSSKKLLLSDSGFYLCAALQGPTEAFFGQGTRLTVV.

This clone was counted a single time. This chain connects TRBV6-2 or TRBV6-3 to TRBJ2-1; a weak D match, TRBD1 (6 bases). CDR3 length: 14 amino acids. The V end was cut by 2 bases, the J end by 4 bases, with 9 bases between. Per germline, CDR1 MNHEY and CDR2 SVGEGT. Written as DNA, the CDR3 is TGTGCCAGCAGTTACCAGGGGCCTTACAATGAGCAGTTCTTC. It is translated as CASSYQGPYNEQFF.

V and J are TRBV27 and TRBJ1-2, with a weak D call TRBD1 (5 bases). In germline, CDR1 is MNHEY, CDR2 SMNVEV (reference sequence). This CDR3 region has 13 residues. V was cut by 3 bases and J by 14 bases, with 19 bases left in between. CDR3: CASSFRGNRRKTF. The DNA of the CDR3 is TGTGCCAGCAGTTTCAGAGGTAACAGGCGGAAGACCTTC.